This is a list of T cell receptor beta chains from one sample in a study of T cells in lung cancer brain metastases. Produced via immunoSEQ multiplex PCR; TCRdb's table is partial and in-frame only. The table includes a few thousand clones, about 83% detected once. The source material was tumor tissue from a brain metastasis. These receptors came from a woman in her forties or fifties with non-small cell lung cancer that had spread to the brain. CDR3s include the opening cysteine and the closing phenylalanine or tryptophan. Fields, in order: D gene, V gene, J gene, clone size, CDR3 protein, CDR3 DNA. A D gene is named only where the DNA matches it firmly. Rows may omit the clone size; those that give it use once, few, many or a size class.

D gene: NA; V gene: TRBV25-1; J gene: TRBJ1-4; clone size: NA; CDR3 protein: CASSESSNEKLFF; CDR3 DNA: TGTGCCAGCAGTGAAAGCTCCAATGAAAAACTGTTTTTT
D gene: TRBD1; V gene: TRBV5-4; J gene: TRBJ1-2; clone size: NA; CDR3 protein: CASSLTGVYTF; CDR3 DNA: TGTGCCAGCAGCTTGACAGGGGTATACACCTTC
D gene: NA; V gene: TRBV6-5; J gene: TRBJ1-1; clone size: NA; CDR3 protein: CASSYGGSEAFF; CDR3 DNA: TGTGCCAGCAGTTACGGGGGAAGTGAAGCTTTCTTT
D gene: NA; V gene: TRBV28; J gene: TRBJ1-2; clone size: NA; CDR3 protein: CASSYPEGARGYTF; CDR3 DNA: TGTGCCAGCAGCTACCCCGAGGGCGCGCGTGGCTACACCTTC
D gene: NA; V gene: TRBV4-1; J gene: TRBJ1-1; clone size: NA; CDR3 protein: CASSQDPDSTEAFF; CDR3 DNA: TGCGCCAGCAGCCAAGATCCGGACAGCACTGAAGCTTTCTTT
D gene: TRBD1; V gene: TRBV28; J gene: TRBJ2-1; clone size: NA; CDR3 protein: CASSETLGGLSGTEQFF; CDR3 DNA: TGTGCCAGCAGTGAAACCCTAGGGGGCCTCAGCGGAACTGAGCAGTTCTTC
D gene: TRBD1; V gene: TRBV28; J gene: TRBJ1-4; clone size: few; CDR3 protein: CASLQGDGEKLFF; CDR3 DNA: TGTGCCAGTCTCCAGGGGGACGGTGAAAAACTGTTTTTT
D gene: TRBD1; V gene: TRBV6-5; J gene: TRBJ1-1; clone size: once; CDR3 protein: CASSSTGGTEAFF; CDR3 DNA: TGTGCCAGCAGTTCTACAGGGGGCACTGAAGCTTTCTTT
D gene: NA; V gene: TRBV28; J gene: TRBJ2-5; clone size: NA; CDR3 protein: CASTPQGRETQYF; CDR3 DNA: TGTGCCAGCACCCCACAGGGTAGAGAGACCCAGTACTTC
D gene: TRBD2; V gene: TRBV5-1; J gene: TRBJ2-1; clone size: few; CDR3 protein: CASSFQRREGGEQFF; CDR3 DNA: TGCGCCAGCAGCTTTCAGCGGCGGGAGGGAGGGGAGCAGTTCTTC
D gene: TRBD1; V gene: TRBV7-9; J gene: TRBJ1-1; clone size: NA; CDR3 protein: CASSPTTGGIGTEAFF; CDR3 DNA: TGTGCCAGCAGCCCAACAACAGGGGGAATTGGCACTGAAGCTTTCTTT
D gene: NA; V gene: TRBV5-1; J gene: TRBJ2-1; clone size: NA; CDR3 protein: CASSPGQGSYNEQFF; CDR3 DNA: TGCGCCAGCAGCCCGGGACAAGGATCCTACAATGAGCAGTTCTTC
D gene: NA; V gene: TRBV4-3; J gene: TRBJ2-2; clone size: NA; CDR3 protein: CASSQNLGTNTGELFF; CDR3 DNA: TGCGCCAGCAGCCAAAACCTGGGGACGAACACCGGGGAGCTGTTTTTT
D gene: TRBD1; V gene: TRBV18; J gene: TRBJ2-4; clone size: once; CDR3 protein: CANSPGPGTVKNIQYF; CDR3 DNA: TGTGCCAACTCACCAGGACCCGGGACAGTAAAAAACATTCAGTACTTC
D gene: TRBD1; V gene: TRBV2; J gene: TRBJ1-1; clone size: once; CDR3 protein: CASSADRETEAFF; CDR3 DNA: TGTGCCAGCAGTGCCGACAGGGAAACTGAAGCTTTCTTT
D gene: TRBD1; V gene: TRBV27; J gene: TRBJ2-6; clone size: NA; CDR3 protein: CASSTGQGLSGANVLTF; CDR3 DNA: TGTGCCAGCAGTACCGGACAGGGTCTCTCTGGGGCCAACGTCCTGACTTTC
D gene: NA; V gene: TRBV27; J gene: TRBJ2-3; clone size: NA; CDR3 protein: CASSRPGLTTDTQYF; CDR3 DNA: TGTGCCAGCAGTCGTCCGGGACTGACGACAGATACGCAGTATTTT
D gene: TRBD1; V gene: TRBV11-1; J gene: TRBJ1-2; clone size: NA; CDR3 protein: CASSSGQGGGYTF; CDR3 DNA: TGTGCCAGCAGCTCCGGACAGGGTGGTGGCTACACCTTC
D gene: NA; V gene: TRBV14; J gene: TRBJ1-2; clone size: NA; CDR3 protein: CASSRLSQLRGGYTF; CDR3 DNA: TGTGCCAGCAGCCGATTGTCACAGTTGAGGGGTGGCTACACCTTC
D gene: NA; V gene: TRBV7-9; J gene: TRBJ2-7; clone size: NA; CDR3 protein: CASSPQPGYEQYF; CDR3 DNA: TGTGCCAGCAGCCCCCAGCCGGGCTACGAGCAGTACTTC
D gene: NA; V gene: TRBV28; J gene: TRBJ1-2; clone size: once; CDR3 protein: CASSRYGYTF; CDR3 DNA: TGTGCCAGCAGTAGGTATGGCTACACCTTC
D gene: NA; V gene: TRBV18; J gene: TRBJ1-4; clone size: NA; CDR3 protein: CASSPGWGAGEKLFF; CDR3 DNA: TGTGCCAGCTCACCTGGATGGGGGGCTGGGGAAAAACTGTTTTTT
D gene: NA; V gene: TRBV4-3; J gene: TRBJ1-5; clone size: NA; CDR3 protein: CASSQDLRGGNQPQHF; CDR3 DNA: TGCGCCAGCAGCCAAGATCTGAGGGGAGGCAATCAGCCCCAGCATTTT
D gene: NA; V gene: TRBV13; J gene: TRBJ2-2; clone size: NA; CDR3 protein: CATTFGGRSGELFF; CDR3 DNA: TGTGCCACCACCTTCGGGGGCCGCTCCGGGGAGCTGTTTTTT
D gene: TRBD1; V gene: TRBV19; J gene: TRBJ1-1; clone size: NA; CDR3 protein: CASSTRDRGWDTEAFF; CDR3 DNA: TGTGCCAGTAGTACCCGGGACAGGGGTTGGGACACTGAAGCTTTCTTT
D gene: TRBD1; V gene: TRBV5-1; J gene: TRBJ1-4; clone size: NA; CDR3 protein: CASSFSFGTEEKLFF; CDR3 DNA: TGCGCCAGCAGCTTTTCGTTTGGGACAGAAGAAAAACTGTTTTTT
D gene: NA; V gene: TRBV6-5; J gene: TRBJ2-5; clone size: NA; CDR3 protein: CASSYSWARSGETQYF; CDR3 DNA: TGTGCCAGCAGTTACTCTTGGGCTAGATCGGGGGAGACCCAGTACTTC
D gene: TRBD2; V gene: TRBV7-2; J gene: TRBJ2-5; clone size: NA; CDR3 protein: CASSLEAGVKYF; CDR3 DNA: TGTGCCAGCAGCTTGGAAGCGGGAGTTAAGTACTTC
D gene: NA; V gene: TRBV2; J gene: TRBJ2-7; clone size: NA; CDR3 protein: CASSKDYYYEQYF; CDR3 DNA: TGTGCCAGCAGTAAGGACTACTACTACGAGCAGTACTTC
D gene: NA; V gene: TRBV7-7; J gene: TRBJ2-3; clone size: NA; CDR3 protein: CASSVGAGTDTQYF; CDR3 DNA: TGTGCTAGCTCGGTGGGGGCTGGCACAGATACGCAGTATTTT
D gene: NA; V gene: TRBV5-5; J gene: TRBJ1-2; clone size: NA; CDR3 protein: CASSPVFSVSYGYTF; CDR3 DNA: TGTGCCAGCAGCCCTGTATTTTCGGTTAGCTATGGCTACACCTTC
D gene: NA; V gene: TRBV27; J gene: TRBJ2-1; clone size: NA; CDR3 protein: CASSSLGSAYNEQFF; CDR3 DNA: TGTGCCAGCAGTTCACTCGGCAGCGCATACAATGAGCAGTTCTTC
D gene: NA; V gene: TRBV28; J gene: TRBJ1-3; clone size: NA; CDR3 protein: CASSPIGWLGTSGNTIYF; CDR3 DNA: TGTGCCAGCTCTCCTATCGGGTGGTTAGGAACCTCTGGAAACACCATATATTTT
D gene: TRBD2; V gene: TRBV19; J gene: TRBJ2-4; clone size: NA; CDR3 protein: CASSIGLADIQYF; CDR3 DNA: TGTGCCAGTAGTATCGGACTAGCGGACATTCAGTACTTC
D gene: NA; V gene: TRBV29-1; J gene: TRBJ1-3; clone size: NA; CDR3 protein: CSVVPGAGNTIYF; CDR3 DNA: TGCAGCGTTGTTCCCGGGGCTGGAAACACCATATATTTT
D gene: TRBD1; V gene: TRBV7-9; J gene: TRBJ2-3; clone size: NA; CDR3 protein: CASSLFDRGDTQYF; CDR3 DNA: TGTGCCAGCAGCTTATTTGACAGGGGGGATACGCAGTATTTT
D gene: TRBD2; V gene: TRBV5-1; J gene: TRBJ2-1; clone size: NA; CDR3 protein: CASSLGGTSGVDEQFF; CDR3 DNA: TGCGCCAGCAGCTTGGGGGGGACTAGCGGGGTTGATGAGCAGTTCTTC
D gene: NA; V gene: TRBV9; J gene: TRBJ2-6; clone size: NA; CDR3 protein: CASSAQISGANVLTF; CDR3 DNA: TGTGCCAGCAGCGCGCAGATCTCTGGGGCCAACGTCCTGACTTTC
D gene: TRBD1; V gene: TRBV10-3; J gene: TRBJ2-1; clone size: NA; CDR3 protein: CAISPGGAGTDEQFF; CDR3 DNA: TGTGCCATCAGCCCAGGGGGCGCGGGTACCGATGAGCAGTTCTTC
D gene: TRBD1; V gene: TRBV9; J gene: TRBJ2-5; clone size: NA; CDR3 protein: CASSTGDLQETQYF; CDR3 DNA: TGTGCCAGCAGTACAGGGGACCTCCAAGAGACCCAGTACTTC
D gene: NA; V gene: TRBV7-2; J gene: TRBJ2-7; clone size: NA; CDR3 protein: CASSFTGTAVEQYF; CDR3 DNA: TGTGCCAGCAGCTTTACCGGGACCGCGGTCGAGCAGTACTTC
D gene: NA; V gene: TRBV9; J gene: TRBJ1-2; clone size: NA; CDR3 protein: CASSAPGLYGYTF; CDR3 DNA: TGTGCCAGCAGCGCCCCCGGGCTCTATGGCTACACCTTC
D gene: NA; V gene: TRBV18; J gene: TRBJ2-5; clone size: NA; CDR3 protein: CASSTRQETQYF; CDR3 DNA: TGTGCCAGCTCGACTCGACAAGAGACCCAGTACTTC
D gene: NA; V gene: TRBV27; J gene: TRBJ1-1; clone size: NA; CDR3 protein: CASSLKPYTEAFF; CDR3 DNA: TGTGCCAGCAGTTTAAAACCATACACTGAAGCTTTCTTT
D gene: TRBD1; V gene: TRBV9; J gene: TRBJ1-3; clone size: NA; CDR3 protein: CASSVGPGQTSGNTIYF; CDR3 DNA: TGTGCCAGCAGCGTAGGTCCGGGACAGACCTCTGGAAACACCATATATTTT
D gene: NA; V gene: TRBV5-5; J gene: TRBJ1-2; clone size: once; CDR3 protein: CASSSRSNYGYTF; CDR3 DNA: TGTGCCAGCAGCTCTAGATCTAACTATGGCTACACCTTC
D gene: NA; V gene: TRBV7-2; J gene: TRBJ2-3; clone size: NA; CDR3 protein: CASSLDRPDTQYF; CDR3 DNA: TGTGCCAGCAGCTTAGATAGGCCAGATACGCAGTATTTT
D gene: TRBD1; V gene: TRBV6-1; J gene: TRBJ2-1; clone size: NA; CDR3 protein: CASSFGQVSYNEQFF; CDR3 DNA: TGTGCCAGCAGTTTTGGACAGGTTTCCTACAATGAGCAGTTCTTC
D gene: NA; V gene: TRBV4-1; J gene: TRBJ2-7; clone size: few; CDR3 protein: CASSHMGSSYEQYF; CDR3 DNA: TGCGCCAGCAGCCACATGGGAAGCTCCTACGAGCAGTACTTC
D gene: NA; V gene: TRBV7-6; J gene: TRBJ2-3; clone size: NA; CDR3 protein: CASSLNSPGPSTDTQYF; CDR3 DNA: TGTGCCAGCAGCTTAAATAGTCCCGGACCGAGCACAGATACGCAGTATTTT
D gene: TRBD2; V gene: TRBV6-6; J gene: TRBJ2-7; clone size: NA; CDR3 protein: CASGIAGMGGYEQYF; CDR3 DNA: TGTGCCTCCGGGATAGCGGGGATGGGGGGGTACGAGCAGTACTTC
D gene: NA; V gene: TRBV6-1; J gene: TRBJ2-1; clone size: NA; CDR3 protein: CASSEEEGSYNEQFF; CDR3 DNA: TGTGCCAGCAGTGAAGAGGAAGGCTCCTACAATGAGCAGTTCTTC
D gene: TRBD1; V gene: TRBV7-9; J gene: TRBJ1-2; clone size: few; CDR3 protein: CASSPGGLVGYTF; CDR3 DNA: TGTGCCAGCAGCCCAGGGGGCTTAGTGGGCTACACCTTC
D gene: NA; V gene: TRBV18; J gene: TRBJ2-5; clone size: NA; CDR3 protein: CASLGLSQETQYF; CDR3 DNA: TGTGCCAGCCTTGGACTTTCGCAAGAGACCCAGTACTTC
D gene: TRBD1; V gene: TRBV7-2; J gene: TRBJ2-7; clone size: NA; CDR3 protein: CASSLLGQGAQREQYF; CDR3 DNA: TGTGCCAGCAGCTTACTAGGTCAGGGGGCCCAGCGGGAGCAGTACTTC
D gene: NA; V gene: TRBV7-9; J gene: TRBJ2-1; clone size: NA; CDR3 protein: CASSQPGLRSEQFF; CDR3 DNA: TGTGCCAGCAGCCAACCGGGCCTGAGGTCTGAGCAGTTCTTC
D gene: NA; V gene: TRBV6-1; J gene: TRBJ1-1; clone size: NA; CDR3 protein: CASSDYRERTEAFF; CDR3 DNA: TGTGCCAGCAGTGATTACAGGGAGAGGACTGAAGCTTTCTTT
D gene: NA; V gene: TRBV10-3; J gene: TRBJ2-1; clone size: NA; CDR3 protein: CAISKGLLYNEQFF; CDR3 DNA: TGTGCCATCAGTAAGGGACTTCTCTACAATGAGCAGTTCTTC
D gene: NA; V gene: TRBV9; J gene: TRBJ1-1; clone size: NA; CDR3 protein: CASSWGGARSQAFF; CDR3 DNA: TGTGCCAGCAGCTGGGGGGGGGCTCGGTCACAAGCTTTCTTT